This T cell receptor (beta chain) was retrieved from a study of cytomegalovirus exposure and HLA in healthy donors. The germline V and J ends were trimmed by 4 bases and 0 bases, with 17 bases remaining between them. The CDR3 totals 17 residues. Germline CDR1 is SGHDN and CDR2 is FVKESK. PCR was performed using 60 Vbeta and 13 Jbeta primers. Produced via immunoSEQ multiplex PCR; TCRdb's table is partial and in-frame only. This sample carries roughly 80,000 clones, 67% of them seen once, and the ten largest clones take 6.9%. Sequenced sample: PBMCs. This TCR derives from a woman aged 45-59 years in good health and CMV-seropositive. The chain uses TRBV14 and TRBJ2-3; D unclear. Written as DNA, the CDR3 is TGTGCCAGCAGCCTTATCAGGTCAGGATTTAGCACAGATACGCAGTATTTT. Translated, it gives CASSLIRSGFSTDTQYF.